A selection of T cell receptor beta chains follows, all from one sample in a study of identical twins. TCRdb independently ran MiXCR on the 5' RACE reads; one entry per CDR3 protein. This table holds some 660,000 distinct CDR3 sequences, about 9.4% found once. This sample also appeared in a second study, on yellow fever vaccine responses in identical twins.

The sample taken for sequencing was PBMCs. Receptors were obtained from a woman between 18 and 30 years old in good health. Each CDR3 is given with its conserved first and last residue. Each record gives: V gene, clone size, J gene, D gene, CDR3 protein, CDR3 DNA. The D gene is left open where the match is weak. Only part of the rows carry a size: once, few, many, or a class if the clone is expanded.

>TRBV20-1|.|TRBJ2-5|.
CSARRAVETQYF
TGCAGTGCCAGACGGGCGGTGGAGACCCAGTACTTC
>TRBV18|many|TRBJ2-3|.
CASSLSVTDTQYF
TGTGCCAGCTCACTTAGCGTCACAGATACGCAGTATTTT
>TRBV12-3/TRBV12-4|few|TRBJ2-1|TRBD2
CASRYLAGGPNEQFF
TGTGCCAGCAGGTACCTAGCGGGGGGGCCAAATGAGCAGTTCTTC
>TRBV6-2/TRBV6-3|many|TRBJ2-2|.
CASSYQPNTGELFF
TGTGCCAGCAGTTACCAACCGAACACCGGGGAGCTGTTTTTT
>TRBV12-3/TRBV12-4|many|TRBJ2-1|TRBD2
CASSRTSGTYNEQFF
TGTGCCAGCAGTCGGACTAGCGGGACCTACAATGAGCAGTTCTTC
>TRBV7-7|many|TRBJ2-3|.
CASSLAAGITDTQYF
TGTGCTAGCAGCTTAGCCGCGGGTATCACAGATACGCAGTATTTT
>TRBV5-1|.|TRBJ2-1|.
CASSADTWTPGMGEQFF
TGCGCCAGCAGCGCCGACACCTGGACTCCCGGCATGGGTGAGCAGTTCTTC
>TRBV6-1|.|TRBJ2-6|.
CATPIGPGANVLTF
TGTGCCACTCCCATTGGTCCTGGGGCCAACGTCCTGACTTTC
>TRBV20-1|few|TRBJ2-7|TRBD1
CSARDPGEGAGEQYF
TGCAGTGCTAGAGATCCTGGTGAGGGGGCAGGGGAGCAGTACTTC
>TRBV7-8|.|TRBJ2-7|.
CASSKDLTKSTYEQYF
TGTGCCAGCAGCAAAGATCTAACCAAGAGTACCTACGAGCAGTACTTC
>TRBV7-9|.|TRBJ1-1|TRBD1
CASRKTGGLGTEAFF
TGTGCCAGCAGGAAGACAGGGGGGTTGGGCACTGAAGCTTTCTTT
>TRBV11-3|.|TRBJ2-3|.
CASSSTLDPSSDTQYF
TGTGCCAGCAGTTCTACTCTGGACCCATCCTCAGATACGCAGTATTTT
>TRBV20-1|many|TRBJ2-7|.
CSARSYEQYF
TGCAGTGCTAGATCCTACGAGCAGTACTTC
>TRBV12-3/TRBV12-4|.|TRBJ2-1|TRBD2
CASSGGTSGKYEQFF
TGTGCCAGCAGTGGAGGGACTAGCGGGAAGTATGAGCAGTTCTTC
>TRBV6-1|.|TRBJ1-2|.
CASSGAAANYGYTF
TGTGCCAGCAGTGGGGCCGCCGCTAACTATGGCTACACCTTC
>TRBV4-3|many|TRBJ2-5|.
CASSPLSGETQYF
TGCGCCAGCAGCCCCTTATCCGGCGAGACCCAGTACTTC
>TRBV7-6|many|TRBJ2-2|.
CASSLGHYTGELFF
TGTGCCAGCAGCTTAGGACACTACACCGGGGAGCTGTTTTTT
>TRBV12-3/TRBV12-4|many|TRBJ2-1|.
CASSLSEIGNEQFF
TGTGCCAGCAGTTTAAGCGAGATCGGGAATGAGCAGTTCTTC
>TRBV6-1|.|TRBJ2-1|TRBD1
CASSEAGTGPYNEQFF
TGTGCCAGCAGTGAAGCCGGGACAGGGCCCTACAATGAGCAGTTCTTC
>TRBV4-3|.|TRBJ2-7|.
CASSQGFTTNYEQYF
TGCGCCAGCAGCCAAGGGTTTACTACCAACTACGAGCAGTACTTC
>TRBV9|.|TRBJ2-3|.
CASSVVGSDTQYF
TGTGCCAGCAGCGTAGTTGGGTCAGATACGCAGTATTTT
>TRBV20-1|many|TRBJ1-2|.
CSASDVNYGYTF
TGCAGTGCTTCGGACGTTAACTATGGCTACACCTTC
>TRBV11-2|.|TRBJ1-5|.
CASSLGQMDSNQPQHF
TGTGCCAGCAGCTTAGGACAGATGGATAGCAATCAGCCCCAGCATTTT
>TRBV10-2|.|TRBJ2-7|TRBD2
CASRAIGTSVDYEQYF
TGCGCCAGCAGAGCCATTGGGACTAGCGTGGACTACGAGCAGTACTTC
>TRBV7-2|.|TRBJ2-5|.
CASSLRWEQYQETQYF
TGTGCCAGCAGCTTAAGATGGGAGCAGTACCAAGAGACCCAGTACTTC
>TRBV20-1|.|TRBJ2-7|.
CSASSAVSYEQYF
TGCAGTGCTAGTTCCGCGGTCTCCTACGAGCAGTACTTC
>TRBV7-9|many|TRBJ1-1|.
CASSATGTGAPEAFF
TGTGCCAGCAGCGCAACCGGGACGGGGGCGCCTGAAGCTTTCTTT